This T cell receptor beta chain was captured in a study of lung T cells in sarcoidosis with Löfgren's syndrome. Study-wide context: Analyses focused on Löfgren's syndrome patients. Findings and caveats of the study: TRAV12-1 preferentially paired with TRBV2, with homologous CDR3s. Löfgren's syndrome patients reportedly showed greatest TRAV12-1 and TRBV2 expansion versus controls.

This clonotype was detected many times. Its target is unknown. MiXCR was run by TCRdb on the reads, yielding one entry per CDR3 protein. There are 55,000 to 80,000 distinct CDR3 sequences in the sample; around 21% occur only once, and under 3% lies in the top ten. CDR3 length equals 15 residues. Germline CDR1 is ENHRY and CDR2 is SYGVKD. V was pared by 3 bases and J by 2 bases, with 13 bases between. The rearrangement joins TRBV10-3 to TRBJ2-5, with D possibly TRBD2 on 6 matching bases. The clonotype originates from a human donor with sarcoidosis (Löfgren's syndrome or another form), or a control subject (not recorded which). The source material was CD4+ T cells from PBMCs. In nucleotides, the CDR3 is TGTGCCATCAGTGAAGGAGGTCGGGAGCAAGAGACCCAGTACTTC. Translating gives CAISEGGREQETQYF.